This T cell receptor (beta chain) was captured in a study of monozygotic twins with inflammatory bowel disease. Study findings and constraints: Backing was not found for a single strong signal or clonotype associated with IBD. Reduced clonotype sharing with other individuals was observed in IBD patients relative to healthy twins, especially with disease activity.

For this clonotype: Its cognate antigen is unknown.

TCR libraries each used around 3,300 ng of total RNA. PCR of TCRalpha and TCRbeta cDNA was nested, with two rounds of about 15 and 9 cycles. For each CDR3 protein, TCRdb gives one entry from its re-call of the 5' RACE reads, without DNA. This sample's table has approximately 400,000 distinct CDR3 sequences. The CDR3 is made up of 18 amino acids. Germline CDR1 is SGHAT and CDR2 is FQNNGV. This sequence originates from a human donor with ulcerative colitis or Crohn's disease, or a healthy co-twin of an affected twin (not recorded which). V is TRBV11-2 and J is TRBJ2-1; TCRdb reports TRBD2, a call that lacks DNA to check it against. The sequencing input was blood. CDR3 amino acids: CASSLGASGVPGYNEQFF. Looking up the rest from reference TRBV11-2 and TRBJ2-1 gives the full variable domain: EAGVAQSPRYKIIEKRQSVAFWCNPISGHATLYWYQQILGQGPKLLIQFQNNGVVDDSQLPKDRFSAERLKGVDSTLKIQPAKLEDSAVYLCASSLGASGVPGYNEQFFGPGTRLTVL.